A single sample gave rise to the 8 T cell receptor beta chains below, sequenced in a study of control samples from healthy donors and cancer patients (dated by TCRdb to 2019 to 2021). Library generation was performed with the immunoSEQ multiplex PCR assay. This is the immuneACCESS table as TCRdb keeps it, with only in-frame sequences that have V and J called. A part of the clones is gone; compared with another copy, unresolved V genes explain less than half, and the rest is unexplained. Here the sample has about 34,000 clones; roughly 92% occur a single time. 1.7% of the sample lies in the top ten. The specimen was PBMCs. These receptor sequences come from a man aged 40-49 years with colorectal cancer.

The rearrangement links TRBV19 to TRBJ2-1, with D possibly being TRBD1 or TRBD2 (6 bases each). Trimming pared 3 bases from V and 4 bases from J, leaving 13 bases between. The length of the CDR3 is 15 residues. CDR1 and CDR2 (germline): LNHDA, SQIVND (reference sequence). CDR3 nucleotides: TGTGCCAGTAGTATGTCGGGGGCCGGATACAATGAGCAGTTCTTC. Translated: CASSMSGAGYNEQFF. Combining the CDR3 with reference TRBV19 and TRBJ2-1 gives the whole variable domain DGGITQSPKYLFRKEGQNVTLSCEQNLNHDAMYWYRQDPGQGLRLIYYSQIVNDFQKGDIAEGYSVSREKKESFPLTVTSAQKNPTAFYLCASSMSGAGYNEQFFGPGTRLTVL.

The rearrangement links TRBV7-2 to TRBJ1-2; 9 bases agree with TRBD1. Trimming removed 7 bases from V and 8 bases from J; junction bases left unmatched: 14. Germline V gene lookup returns CDR1 SGHTA and CDR2 FQGNSA. The CDR3 contains 15 residues. DNA for the CDR3: TGTGCCAGCACCCAGGCACCGGCGGGACAGGGAGGCTACACCTTC. This codes for CASTQAPAGQGGYTF.

V gene TRBV18 combines with J gene TRBJ2-1; possibly TRBD1 for D (6 bases). There are 12 residues in the CDR3. Germline values: CDR1 KGHSH, CDR2 LQKENI. Trimming stripped 3 bases from V and 10 bases from J, with 10 bases between. The CDR3 region is CASSPGQREQFF. Here the CDR3 DNA reads TGTGCCAGCTCACCGGGACAACGGGAGCAGTTCTTC.

The rearrangement uses TRBV12-3 or TRBV12-4 and TRBJ2-1; 7 positions match TRBD2. The CDR3 is made up of 12 amino acids. After removal of 6 bases from V and 12 bases from J, the junction contained 8 bases not matched to a gene. This CDR3 reads CASSLQRGRQFF. Here the CDR3 DNA reads TGTGCCAGCAGCTTACAGCGGGGACGGCAGTTCTTC.

J is TRBJ1-3 and V is TRBV29-1; no definite D call. Looked up from germline, CDR1 is SQVTM and CDR2 is ANQGSEA. The CDR3 has 15 amino acids. V was shortened by 3 bases and J by 0 bases, with 12 bases between the two germline ends. The CDR3 DNA reads TGCAGCGTTGATACACTTGGGAGCTCTGGAAACACCATATATTTT. Residues: CSVDTLGSSGNTIYF.

The chain has TRBV30 and TRBJ2-5, with TRBD2 identical over 7 bases. Trimming at V came to 2 bases and at J to 2 bases, leaving 5 bases not matched to a gene. The CDR3 length is 14 residues. CDR1 and CDR2 from the germline V gene are GTSNPN and SVGIG (reference sequence). CDR3 loop: CAWSREAGQETQYF. The DNA for the CDR3 is TGTGCCTGGAGTCGGGAAGCGGGGCAAGAGACCCAGTACTTC.

The gene calls are TRBV14 and TRBJ1-2, with D perhaps TRBD1 (6 bases). V lost 3 bases and J lost 4, with 18 bases in between. This CDR3 comprises 16 residues. Germline V CDR1 and CDR2: SGHDN, FVKESK. The CDR3 coding sequence is TGTGCCAGCAGCCAGCCCTCCAAGGGGGAAGCCTATGGCTACACCTTC. Translated, it gives CASSQPSKGEAYGYTF. Together with reference TRBV14 and TRBJ1-2, the CDR3 gives the full variable domain: EAGVTQFPSHSVIEKGQTVTLRCDPISGHDNLYWYRRVMGKEIKFLLHFVKESKQDESGMPNNRFLAERTGGTYSTLKVQPAELEDSGVYFCASSQPSKGEAYGYTFGSGTRLTVV.

The genes are TRBV4-3 and TRBJ2-5, with a tentative D call TRBD2 (6 bases). Between the trimmed V and J ends, which lost 4 bases and 2 bases, there was a span of 14 bases. Per the germline V gene, CDR1 is LGHNA and CDR2 is YSLEER. The CDR3 contains 15 residues. In nucleotides, the CDR3 is TGCGCCAGCAGCCCTTCGCGGGACCGGCAAGAGACCCAGTACTTC. Translation: CASSPSRDRQETQYF.